The clone carrying this T cell receptor beta chain was seen just once. This record comes from a study of T cell changes during pregnancy in multiple sclerosis. Germline-derived CDR1 and CDR2 are LNHDA and SQIVND (reference sequence). V was pared by 6 bases and J by 2 bases, with 3 bases of the junction left unmatched. CDR3 length: 14 amino acids. TCRdb's table, derived via immunoSEQ multiplex PCR, lists solely in-frame clones and lacks some. The sample holds about 40,000 clones, over 75% seen once. This chain links TRBV19 with TRBJ2-1, with 8 bases aligning to TRBD2. The material sequenced was CD8+ T cells from peripheral blood mononuclear cells, taken before pregnancy. This receptor was obtained from a female donor with multiple sclerosis, enrolled in a pregnancy study. The CDR3 coding sequence is TGTGCCAGTAGCCTAGCGGGTACCTACAATGAGCAGTTCTTC. This translates into CASSLAGTYNEQFF.